This T cell receptor (beta chain) was sequenced in a study of cytomegalovirus exposure and HLA in healthy donors. With regard to this clone: What it binds is unknown.

The 120-subject validation cohort, separate from the roughly 700-subject first cohort, included the donors. The repertoire was sequenced with immunoSEQ multiplex PCR; TCRdb's copy has only in-frame clones and lacks some. The table shows 68,000 or so clones, with around 90% occurring only once. Whole-study findings and limits: Under in vitro conditions, three CMV-associated chains were confirmed as specific for CMV antigens. Rarity marked most TCR sequences, yet some public TCRs occurred in many donors.

Trimming shortened V by 2 bases and J by 5 bases, and 22 bases separated the two germline ends. The CDR3 runs to 17 residues. Germline assignment: CDR1 SNHLY and CDR2 FYNNEI. The V and J genes are TRBV2 and TRBJ2-7; possibly TRBD2 for D (7 bases). Sequences were obtained from PBMCs. The clonotype comes from a man between 18 and 35 years old in good health and CMV-seronegative. The CDR3, as DNA: TGTGCCAGCAGTGAACTCGGTCTCGGGGGGCGCCAGAACGAGCAGTACTTC. It yields the protein CASSELGLGGRQNEQYF. Full variable domain (outside the CDR3, taken from reference TRBV2 and TRBJ2-7): EPEVTQTPSHQVTQMGQEVILRCVPISNHLYFYWYRQILGQKVEFLVSFYNNEISEKSEIFDDQFSVERPDGSNFTLKIRSTKLEDSAMYFCASSELGLGGRQNEQYFGPGTRLTVT.